The 23 T cell receptor beta chains listed next were all sequenced from one sample in a study of sequential checkpoint blockade in melanoma. Measured with immunoSEQ multiplex PCR; TCRdb has only the in-frame clones, and not every one. The repertoire holds some 11,000 clones, with about 75% as singletons. Treatment described: randomized to nivolumab then ipilimumab (arm A) or the reverse (arm B). The sequencing here drew on CD8+ T cells sorted from blood (inferred from file names), taken from a patient given nivolumab and ipilimumab in sequence. The receptors stem from a human donor with melanoma.

The J gene is TRBJ2-3, the V gene TRBV2; TRBD1 matches at 8 bases. This CDR3 spans 13 amino acids. Germline lookup yields CDR1 SNHLY and CDR2 FYNNEI. Unmatched junction bases numbered 5, after V lost 11 bases and J lost 1 base. The DNA of the CDR3 is TGTGCCTGCCAGGGGGCGGGCACAGATACGCAGTATTTT. As protein: CACQGAGTDTQYF. The entire variable domain, with the rest obtained from reference TRBV2 and TRBJ2-3, is as follows: EPEVTQTPSHQVTQMGQEVILRCVPISNHLYFYWYRQILGQKVEFLVSFYNNEISEKSEIFDDQFSVERPDGSNFTLKIRSTKLEDSAMYFCACQGAGTDTQYFGPGTRLTVL.

The genes are TRBV4-3 and TRBJ2-3; possible D gene TRBD2, 5 bases. Between the trimmed V and J ends, which lost 1 base and 0 bases, there was a span of 5 bases. Germline values: CDR1 LGHNA, CDR2 YSLEER. The CDR3 runs to 14 residues. The CDR3 sequence: CASSQGTSTDTQYF. As DNA, the CDR3 is TGCGCCAGCAGCCAAGGGACTAGCACAGATACGCAGTATTTT.

The V and J genes are TRBV6-1 and TRBJ2-4, with 8 bases fitting TRBD1. The CDR3 has 17 amino acids. The V gene end was trimmed by 3 bases and the J gene end by 8 bases; junction bases not matched to a gene: 15. Germline V CDR1 and CDR2: MNHNS, SASEGT. The CDR3 protein is CASSDLPAGGGPDIQYF. CDR3 nucleotide sequence: TGTGCCAGCAGTGACCTCCCAGCAGGGGGCGGGCCGGACATTCAGTACTTC.

This clone has just one count. The chain links TRBV15 to TRBJ1-5; 11 nucleotides match TRBD1. CDR1 and CDR2 (germline): LNHNV, YYDKDF (reference sequence). The CDR3 totals 15 residues. V trimming: 4 bases; J trimming: 10 bases; junction bases outside the gene matches: 9. Written as DNA, the CDR3 is TGTGCCACCAGCATCGGGACAGGGGGTTCTGAACCCCAGCATTTT. Its protein is CATSIGTGGSEPQHF.

The chain uses TRBV6-7 and TRBJ2-7, with D tentatively TRBD2 (5 bases). TRBV6-7 is placed among ORFs of uncertain function. Trimming stripped 4 bases from V and 2 bases from J, with 12 bases between. The CDR3 totals 14 residues. The CDR3, as DNA: TGTGCCAGCAGTTTACTAGACCAGCCCTACGAGCAGTACTTC. Its translation is CASSLLDQPYEQYF.

This chain uses TRBV7-8 with TRBJ2-2; tentatively, D is TRBD1 (5 bases). The CDR3 is made up of 14 amino acids. Germline CDR1 is SGHVS and CDR2 is FQNEAQ. V lost 8 bases, J lost 3 bases, and 13 bases lay in between. Here the CDR3 DNA reads TGTGCCAGCGGGTGGTCCAGGGACACCGGGGAGCTGTTTTTT. It is translated as CASGWSRDTGELFF.

This clone was picked up a small number of times. The V call is TRBV6-4, the J call TRBJ2-3, with TRBD2 matching 12 bases. The length of the CDR3 is 18 residues. V was pared by 6 bases and J by 3 bases, with 13 bases of the junction left unmatched. The germline CDR1 and CDR2 sequences are MRHNA and SNTAGT. The CDR3 region is CASSPSTSTSGGTDTQYF. CDR3 coding DNA: TGTGCCAGCAGCCCATCAACCTCCACTAGCGGGGGGACAGATACGCAGTATTTT.

The chain couples TRBV7-2 to TRBJ2-1; 7 bases match TRBD2. This CDR3 has 14 residues. The trim removed 0 bases at V and 8 bases at J, leaving 4 bases unmatched. CDR1 is SGHTA, CDR2 FQGNSA, per germline. The CDR3 DNA follows: TGTGCCAGCAGCTTAGCGGGGGGGTGGGATGAGCAGTTCTTC. It is translated as CASSLAGGWDEQFF.

The chain is built from TRBV9 and TRBJ2-5, with D tentatively TRBD2 (6 bases). Germline CDR1 is SGDLS and CDR2 is YYNGEE. CDR3 length: 16 amino acids. V lost 4 bases and J 5 bases, leaving 21 bases between the germline ends. This CDR3 reads CASSPTGLPSVETQYF. The CDR3 coding sequence is TGTGCCAGCAGCCCAACGGGACTCCCCTCCGTGGAGACCCAGTACTTC. The full variable domain, its missing parts supplied by reference TRBV9 and TRBJ2-5, is DSGVTQTPKHLITATGQRVTLRCSPRSGDLSVYWYQQSLDQGLQFLIQYYNGEERAKGNILERFSAQQFPDLHSELNLSSLELGDSALYFCASSPTGLPSVETQYFGPGTRLLVL.

V and J are TRBV21-1 and TRBJ2-7; the table's D call of TRBD1 was not tested on the DNA. TRBV21-1 is an annotated pseudogene. The CDR3 length is 15 residues. In DNA, the CDR3 is TGTGCCAGACCCTTCAAAGGGCAGGGGGCTGGACAGCAGTACTTC. Encoded protein: CARPFKGQGAGQQYF.

This clone was seen more than once but under ten times. The V and J genes are TRBV9 and TRBJ2-3, with 10 bases lining up with TRBD2. Germline trimming cut 4 bases from V and 6 bases from J; bases unmatched to any gene: 14. CDR1 is SGDLS, CDR2 YYNGEE, per germline. The CDR3 covers 17 residues. The CDR3 DNA reads as TGTGCCAGCAGCTTCCGGTCTAGCGGGAGTATGGGGGATACGCAGTATTTT. It codes for CASSFRSSGSMGDTQYF.

The rearrangement links TRBV4-1 to TRBJ1-5, with unresolved D. The CDR3 contains 16 residues. V gave up 0 bases and J gave up 6 bases, with 15 bases separating them. Germline V gene lookup returns CDR1 MGHRA and CDR2 YSYEKL. The DNA for the CDR3 is TGCGCCAGCAGCCAAGATGGGAGCCCAGGTCGTCAGCCCCAGCATTTT. This sequence encodes CASSQDGSPGRQPQHF.

This clone was seen only once. V usage is TRBV4-1 and J usage is TRBJ1-5, with no clear D. Germline assignment: CDR1 MGHRA and CDR2 YSYEKL. The CDR3 is 14 residues long. Between the trimmed V and J ends, which lost 1 base and 3 bases, there was a span of 7 bases. The CDR3, as DNA: TGCGCCAGCAGCCAAGTTACTACCAATCAGCCCCAGCATTTT. This sequence encodes CASSQVTTNQPQHF.

This clone was counted only a few times. This sequence joins TRBV29-1 and TRBJ2-7, with D maybe TRBD1 (5 bases). Trimming cost V 4 bases and J 3 bases, with 28 bases left between them. CDR1 SQVTM and CDR2 ANQGSEA come from the germline V gene. This CDR3 is built from 18 residues. Here the CDR3 DNA reads TGCAGCGTTGTAAGCGTCAGGCAGGGCGAAAACCTCTTCTACGAGCAGTACTTC. It codes for CSVVSVRQGENLFYEQYF.

This clone was counted once. This chain joins TRBV10-3 and TRBJ2-7; the D gene is possibly TRBD1 (6 bases). Germline-derived CDR1 and CDR2 are ENHRY and SYGVKD. V lost 7 bases and J 7 bases, leaving 20 bases between the germline ends. The length of the CDR3 is 14 residues. The DNA of the CDR3 is TGTGCCATCACCACGGACCAGGGGCAGTGGGAGCAGTACTTC. This sequence encodes CAITTDQGQWEQYF.

This chain links TRBV7-3 with TRBJ2-3; 9 nucleotides agree with TRBD2. CDR1 and CDR2 (germline): SGHTA, FQGTGA. V was pared by 0 bases and J by 4 bases, with 5 bases of the junction left unmatched. The CDR3 has 16 residues. The CDR3 is CASSLTVSGSADTQYF. Written as DNA, the CDR3 is TGTGCCAGCAGCTTAACAGTTAGCGGGAGCGCAGATACGCAGTATTTT. The whole variable domain, filled in from reference TRBV7-3 and TRBJ2-3, reads GAGVSQTPSNKVTEKGKYVELRCDPISGHTALYWYRQSLGQGPEFLIYFQGTGAADDSGLPNDRFFAVRPEGSVSTLKIQRTERGDSAVYLCASSLTVSGSADTQYFGPGTRLTVL.

The chain recombines TRBV5-4 with TRBJ2-7; 8 nucleotides match TRBD1. The V gene end was trimmed by 4 bases and the J gene end by 0 bases; junction bases not matched to a gene: 6. This CDR3 is built from 15 residues. In germline, CDR1 is SGHNT, CDR2 YYREEE (reference sequence). DNA for the CDR3: TGTGCCAGCAGCGGAGGGACAGGAAACTCCTACGAGCAGTACTTC. This sequence encodes CASSGGTGNSYEQYF.

This clone was recorded a few times. The J gene is TRBJ2-1, the V gene TRBV21-1; the table's TRBD1 call for D was not verified on the DNA. TRBV21-1 is described as a pseudogene. The CDR3 is 16 residues long. Here the CDR3 DNA reads TGTGCCAGCAGCAAAAGTCCCAGGGGCCCCTACAATGAGCAGTTCTTC. It translates to CASSKSPRGPYNEQFF.

There are a few counts of this clone. The J gene is TRBJ2-7, the V gene TRBV4-3, with TRBD2 as a possible D gene (5 bases). CDR3 length: 15 residues. The V end was cut by 2 bases, the J end by 3 bases, with 14 bases between. Germline CDR1 is LGHNA and CDR2 is YSLEER. CDR3 protein: CASSQLIEGNYEQYF. The CDR3 DNA sequence: TGCGCCAGCAGCCAACTAATCGAGGGTAACTACGAGCAGTACTTC.

J is TRBJ1-1 and V is TRBV29-1; D remains ambiguous. CDR3 size: 11 residues. The germline CDR1 and CDR2 sequences are SQVTM and ANQGSEA. V gave up 3 bases and J gave up 7 bases, with 9 bases separating them. This chain's CDR3 is CSVDEGFEAFF. The CDR3 DNA reads TGCAGCGTTGACGAGGGCTTTGAAGCTTTCTTT. Complete variable domain (other parts from reference TRBV29-1 and TRBJ1-1): SAVISQKPSRDICQRGTSLTIQCQVDSQVTMMFWYRQQPGQSLTLIATANQGSEATYESGFVIDKFPISRPNLTFSTLTVSNMSPEDSSIYLCSVDEGFEAFFGQGTRLTVV.

This clone has more than one count but fewer than ten. This chain links TRBV19 with TRBJ2-7; 7 bases align to TRBD1. This CDR3 region has 15 residues. Losses at the gene ends were 5 bases for V and 0 bases for J; bases not matched to a gene: 7. CDR1 is LNHDA and CDR2 is SQIVND in the germline V gene (reference sequence). The CDR3 here is CASSFTGQSSYEQYF. In nucleotides, the CDR3 is TGTGCCAGTAGTTTCACGGGACAGAGCTCCTACGAGCAGTACTTC.

V gene TRBV6-5 combines with J gene TRBJ2-7; weak D call: TRBD2 (6 bases). Trimming removed 5 bases from V and 1 base from J, with 12 bases in between. This CDR3 comprises 14 residues. Germline CDR1 is MNHEY and CDR2 is SVGAGI. CDR3 nucleotide sequence: TGTGCCAGCAGTCCGGCGGGACCGTCCTACGAGCAGTACTTC. Translating it yields CASSPAGPSYEQYF.

The chain is built from TRBV9 and TRBJ2-2; no definite D call. Germline loops: CDR1 SGDLS, CDR2 YYNGEE. Trimming removed 2 bases at V and 7 bases at J, with 3 bases between. This CDR3 contains 11 residues. CDR3 in amino acids: CASSVRGELFF. The CDR3, as DNA: TGTGCCAGCAGCGTTCGCGGGGAGCTGTTTTTT.